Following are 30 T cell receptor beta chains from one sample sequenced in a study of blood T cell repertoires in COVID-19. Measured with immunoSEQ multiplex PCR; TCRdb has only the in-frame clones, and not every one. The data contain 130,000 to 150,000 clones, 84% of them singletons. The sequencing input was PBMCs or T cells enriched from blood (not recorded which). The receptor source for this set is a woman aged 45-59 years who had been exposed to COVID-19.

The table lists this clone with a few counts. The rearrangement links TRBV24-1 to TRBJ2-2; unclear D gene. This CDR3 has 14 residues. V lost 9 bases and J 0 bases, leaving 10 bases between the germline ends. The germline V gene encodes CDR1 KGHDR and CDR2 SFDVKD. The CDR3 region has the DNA TGTGCCACCGCAACGGTAGCGAACACCGGGGAGCTGTTTTTT. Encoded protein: CATATVANTGELFF.

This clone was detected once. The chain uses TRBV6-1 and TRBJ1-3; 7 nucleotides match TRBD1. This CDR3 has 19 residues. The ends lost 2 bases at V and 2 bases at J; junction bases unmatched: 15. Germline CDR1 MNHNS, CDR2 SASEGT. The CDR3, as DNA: TGTGCCAGCAGTGAACGGAACAGGGGCTTCTGGGGGGCTGGAAACACCATATATTTT. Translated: CASSERNRGFWGAGNTIYF.

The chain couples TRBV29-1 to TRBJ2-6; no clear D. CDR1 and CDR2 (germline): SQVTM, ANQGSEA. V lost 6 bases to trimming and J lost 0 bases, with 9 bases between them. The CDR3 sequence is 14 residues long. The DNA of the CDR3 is TGCAGCGTCAGACATCGCTCTGGGGCCAACGTCCTGACTTTC. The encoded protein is CSVRHRSGANVLTF.

The CDR3 loop is CATSTYEGQGLNPFF. Written as DNA, the CDR3 is TGTGCCACCAGCACATACGAAGGGCAGGGGTTAAACCCTTTCTTT. The V call is TRBV15, the J call TRBJ1-1, with D perhaps matching TRBD1 (6 bases). This CDR3 has 15 amino acids. Trimming cost V 4 bases and J 12 bases, with 24 bases left between them. Germline assignment: CDR1 LNHNV and CDR2 YYDKDF (reference sequence).

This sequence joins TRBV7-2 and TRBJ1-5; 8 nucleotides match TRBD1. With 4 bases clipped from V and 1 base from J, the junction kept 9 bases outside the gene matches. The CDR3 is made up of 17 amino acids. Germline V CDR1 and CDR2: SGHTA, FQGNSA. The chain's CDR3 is CASSSRRTGSSNQPQHF. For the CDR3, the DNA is TGTGCCAGCAGCTCCAGGAGGACAGGGTCAAGCAATCAGCCCCAGCATTTT.

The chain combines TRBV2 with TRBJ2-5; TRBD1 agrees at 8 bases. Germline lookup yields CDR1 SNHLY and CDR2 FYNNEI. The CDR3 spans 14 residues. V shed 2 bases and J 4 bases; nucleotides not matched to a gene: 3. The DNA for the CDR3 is TGTGCCAGCAGTGAACAGGGGGCTGGAGAGACCCAGTACTTC. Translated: CASSEQGAGETQYF.

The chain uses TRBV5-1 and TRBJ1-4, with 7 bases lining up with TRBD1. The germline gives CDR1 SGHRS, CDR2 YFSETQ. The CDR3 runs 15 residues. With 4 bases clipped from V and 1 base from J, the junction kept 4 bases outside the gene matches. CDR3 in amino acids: CASSPGGKTNEKLFF. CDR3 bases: TGCGCCAGCAGCCCAGGGGGAAAAACTAATGAAAAACTGTTTTTT.

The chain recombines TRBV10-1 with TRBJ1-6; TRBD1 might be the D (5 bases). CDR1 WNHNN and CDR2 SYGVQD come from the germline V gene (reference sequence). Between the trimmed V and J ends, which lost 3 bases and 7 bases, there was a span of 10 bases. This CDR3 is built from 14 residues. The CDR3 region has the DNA TGCGCCAGCAGTGACGGCGCAGGGAATTCACCCCTCCACTTT. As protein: CASSDGAGNSPLHF.

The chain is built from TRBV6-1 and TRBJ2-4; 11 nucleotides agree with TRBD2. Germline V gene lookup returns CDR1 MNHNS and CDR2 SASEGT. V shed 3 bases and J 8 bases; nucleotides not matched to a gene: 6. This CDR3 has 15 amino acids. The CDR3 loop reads CASSEIAGGSDIQYF. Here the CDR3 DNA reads TGTGCCAGCAGTGAGATAGCGGGGGGGAGCGACATTCAGTACTTC.

The CDR3 DNA reads TGTGCCAGCAGCTTACGACTCCAATACCACTACAATGAGCAGTTCTTC. It encodes CASSLRLQYHYNEQFF. This chain connects TRBV13 to TRBJ2-1; D is undetermined. Germline-derived CDR1 and CDR2 are PRHDT and FYEKMQ (reference sequence). V lost 2 bases to trimming and J lost 3 bases, with 14 bases between them. The CDR3 spans 16 residues.

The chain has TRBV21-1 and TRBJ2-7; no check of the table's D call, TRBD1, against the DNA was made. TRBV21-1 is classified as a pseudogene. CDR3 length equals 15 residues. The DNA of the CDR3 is TGTGCCAGCAGCAAACCCGCAGGGAACTACTACGAGCAGTACTTC. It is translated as CASSKPAGNYYEQYF.

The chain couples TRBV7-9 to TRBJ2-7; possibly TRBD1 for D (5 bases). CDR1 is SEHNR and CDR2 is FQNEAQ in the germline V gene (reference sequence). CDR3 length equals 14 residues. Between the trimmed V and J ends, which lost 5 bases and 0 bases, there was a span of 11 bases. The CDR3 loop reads CASSPRQYSYEQYF. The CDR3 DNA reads TGTGCCAGCAGCCCGAGACAGTACTCCTACGAGCAGTACTTC.

CDR3 protein: CAWKEGLDTEAFF. DNA of the CDR3: TGTGCCTGGAAGGAGGGTTTGGACACTGAAGCTTTCTTT. The chain uses TRBV30 and TRBJ1-1, with D unresolved. Per the germline V gene, CDR1 is GTSNPN and CDR2 is SVGIG (reference sequence). Between the trimmed V and J ends, which lost 4 bases and 3 bases, there was a span of 12 bases. This CDR3 has 13 amino acids.

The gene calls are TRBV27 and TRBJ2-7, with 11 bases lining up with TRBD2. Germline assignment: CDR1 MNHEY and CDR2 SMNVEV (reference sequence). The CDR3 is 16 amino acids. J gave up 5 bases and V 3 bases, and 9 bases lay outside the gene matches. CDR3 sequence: CASSFIAGGPRHEQYF. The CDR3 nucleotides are TGTGCCAGCAGTTTTATAGCGGGAGGGCCCCGACACGAGCAGTACTTC.

In nucleotides, the CDR3 is TGCAGCGTTGGGTCGGGAGCCCCTTCGAGGACCCAGTACTTC. Protein product: CSVGSGAPSRTQYF. The chain is built from TRBV29-1 and TRBJ2-5; TRBD2 might be the D (6 bases). The germline V gene has CDR1 SQVTM and CDR2 ANQGSEA. V was pared by 4 bases and J by 7 bases, with 19 bases between. There are 14 residues in the CDR3.

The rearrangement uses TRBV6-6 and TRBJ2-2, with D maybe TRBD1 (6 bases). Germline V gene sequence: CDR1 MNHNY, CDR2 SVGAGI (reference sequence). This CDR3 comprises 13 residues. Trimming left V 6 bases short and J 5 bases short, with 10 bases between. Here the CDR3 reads CASRGTGTGELFF. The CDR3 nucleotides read TGTGCCAGCAGGGGTACAGGGACCGGGGAGCTGTTTTTT.

DNA for the CDR3: TGTGCCAGCAGCTTCATACAGGGGGCCTACGAGCAGTACTTC. It encodes CASSFIQGAYEQYF. This rearrangement joins TRBV7-8 to TRBJ2-7; 8 bases map to TRBD1. The CDR3 is 14 residues long. Per germline, CDR1 SGHVS and CDR2 FQNEAQ. The ends lost 3 bases at V and 2 bases at J; junction bases unmatched: 3.

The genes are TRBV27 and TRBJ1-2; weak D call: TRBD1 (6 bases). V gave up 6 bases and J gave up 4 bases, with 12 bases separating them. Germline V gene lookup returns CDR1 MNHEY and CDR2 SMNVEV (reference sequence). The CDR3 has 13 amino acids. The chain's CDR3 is CASSSQGPYGYTF. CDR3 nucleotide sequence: TGTGCCAGCAGCTCACAGGGTCCCTATGGCTACACCTTC.

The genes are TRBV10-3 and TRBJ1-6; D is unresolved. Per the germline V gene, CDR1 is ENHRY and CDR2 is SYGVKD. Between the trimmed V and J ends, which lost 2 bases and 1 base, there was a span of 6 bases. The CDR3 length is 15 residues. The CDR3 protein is CAISEEGSYNSPLHF. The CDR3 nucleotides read TGTGCCATCAGTGAGGAGGGATCCTATAATTCACCCCTCCACTTT.

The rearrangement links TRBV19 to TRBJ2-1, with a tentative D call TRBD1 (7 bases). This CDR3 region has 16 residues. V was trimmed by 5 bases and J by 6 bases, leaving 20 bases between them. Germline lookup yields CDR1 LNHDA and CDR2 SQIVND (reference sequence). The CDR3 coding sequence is TGTGCCAGTAGTCCTCAATCAAGACAGGGAGGCAATGAGCAGTTCTTC. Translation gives CASSPQSRQGGNEQFF.

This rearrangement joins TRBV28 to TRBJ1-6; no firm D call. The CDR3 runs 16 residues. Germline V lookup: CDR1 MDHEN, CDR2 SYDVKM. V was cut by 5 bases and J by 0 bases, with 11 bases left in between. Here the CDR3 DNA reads TGTGCCAGCAGTCCCTCCCGGAGCTCCTATAATTCACCCCTCCACTTT. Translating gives CASSPSRSSYNSPLHF.

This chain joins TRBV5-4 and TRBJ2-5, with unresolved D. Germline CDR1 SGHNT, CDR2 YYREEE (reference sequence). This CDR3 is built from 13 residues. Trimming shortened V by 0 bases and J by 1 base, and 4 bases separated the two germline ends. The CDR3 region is CASSLALQETQYF. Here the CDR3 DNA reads TGTGCCAGCAGCTTGGCCCTCCAAGAGACCCAGTACTTC.

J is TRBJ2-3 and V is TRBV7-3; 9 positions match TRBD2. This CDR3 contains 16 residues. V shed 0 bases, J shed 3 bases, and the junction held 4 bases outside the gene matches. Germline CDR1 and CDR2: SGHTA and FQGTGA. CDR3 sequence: CASSLTPAGGTDTQYF. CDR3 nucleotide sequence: TGTGCCAGCAGCTTAACCCCGGCGGGGGGGACAGATACGCAGTATTTT.

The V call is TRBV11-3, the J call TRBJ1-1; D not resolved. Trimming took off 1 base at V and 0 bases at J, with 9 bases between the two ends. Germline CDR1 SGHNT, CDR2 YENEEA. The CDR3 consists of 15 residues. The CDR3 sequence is CASSLGRGLNTEAFF. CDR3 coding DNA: TGTGCCAGCAGCTTAGGGCGAGGGTTGAACACTGAAGCTTTCTTT.

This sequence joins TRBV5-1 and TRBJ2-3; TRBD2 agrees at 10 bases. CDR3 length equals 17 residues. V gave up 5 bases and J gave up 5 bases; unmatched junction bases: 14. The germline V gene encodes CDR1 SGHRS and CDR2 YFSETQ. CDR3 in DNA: TGCGCCAGCAGTTCCCGTAGTAGCGGGGGGTTGAGAGATACGCAGTATTTT. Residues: CASSSRSSGGLRDTQYF.

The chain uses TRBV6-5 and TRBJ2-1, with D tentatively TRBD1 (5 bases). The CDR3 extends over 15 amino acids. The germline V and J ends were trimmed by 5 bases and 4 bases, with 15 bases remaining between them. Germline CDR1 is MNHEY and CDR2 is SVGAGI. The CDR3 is CASSKTVWLYNEQFF. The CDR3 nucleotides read TGTGCCAGCAGTAAGACAGTCTGGCTGTACAATGAGCAGTTCTTC.

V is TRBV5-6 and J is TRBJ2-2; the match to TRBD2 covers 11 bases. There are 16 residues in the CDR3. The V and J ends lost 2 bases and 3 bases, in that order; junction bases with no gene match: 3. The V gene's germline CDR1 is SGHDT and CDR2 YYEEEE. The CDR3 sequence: CASSLTSGRDTGELFF. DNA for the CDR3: TGTGCCAGCAGCTTAACTAGCGGGAGAGACACCGGGGAGCTGTTTTTT.

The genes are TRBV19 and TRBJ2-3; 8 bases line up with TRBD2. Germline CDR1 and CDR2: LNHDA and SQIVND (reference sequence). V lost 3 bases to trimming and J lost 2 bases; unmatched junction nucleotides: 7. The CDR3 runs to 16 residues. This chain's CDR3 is CASSIGKRGYTDTQYF. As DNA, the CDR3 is TGTGCCAGTAGTATCGGGAAGCGGGGGTACACAGATACGCAGTATTTT.

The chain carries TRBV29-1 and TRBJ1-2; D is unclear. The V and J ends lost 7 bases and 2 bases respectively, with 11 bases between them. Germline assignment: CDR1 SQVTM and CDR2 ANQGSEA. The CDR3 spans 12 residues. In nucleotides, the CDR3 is TGCAGCGCCACACAGACCAACTATGGCTACACCTTC. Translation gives CSATQTNYGYTF.

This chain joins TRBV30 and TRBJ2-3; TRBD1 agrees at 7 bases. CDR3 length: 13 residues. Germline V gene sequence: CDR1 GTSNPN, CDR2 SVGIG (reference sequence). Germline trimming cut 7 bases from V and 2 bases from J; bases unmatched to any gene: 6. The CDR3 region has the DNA TGTGCCTACAAAACAGGGGTCACAGATACGCAGTATTTT. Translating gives CAYKTGVTDTQYF.